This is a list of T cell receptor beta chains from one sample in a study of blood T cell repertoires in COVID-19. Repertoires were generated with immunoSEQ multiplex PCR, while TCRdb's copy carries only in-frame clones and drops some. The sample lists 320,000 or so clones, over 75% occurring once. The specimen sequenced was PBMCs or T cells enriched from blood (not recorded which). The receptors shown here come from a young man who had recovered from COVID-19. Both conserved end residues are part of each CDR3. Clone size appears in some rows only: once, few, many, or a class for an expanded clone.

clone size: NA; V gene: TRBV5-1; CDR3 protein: CASSQAGGTDTQYF
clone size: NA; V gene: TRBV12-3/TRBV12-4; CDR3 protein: CASRSKGSPLHF
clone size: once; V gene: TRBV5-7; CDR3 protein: CASRRVATNEKLFF
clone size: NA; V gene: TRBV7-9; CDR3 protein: CASSPGQGVGYTF
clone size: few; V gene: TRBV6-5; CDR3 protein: CAVVAGGSQPYGYTF
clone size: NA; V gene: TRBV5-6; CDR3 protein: CASSLIESSYEQYF
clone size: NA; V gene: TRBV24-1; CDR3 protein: CATSDPGQTSDEQYF
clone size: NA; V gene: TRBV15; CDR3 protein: CATSRDRGRDSPLHF
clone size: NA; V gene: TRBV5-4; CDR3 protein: CASSLVVSGAGSTDTQYF
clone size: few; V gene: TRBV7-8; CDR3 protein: CASSLAGAPGGYTF
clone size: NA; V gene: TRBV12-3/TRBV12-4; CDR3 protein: CASSFRLIEAFF
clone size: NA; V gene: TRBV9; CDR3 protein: CASSVAPQGGTYEQYF
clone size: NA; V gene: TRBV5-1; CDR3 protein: CASSFSGTNLHF
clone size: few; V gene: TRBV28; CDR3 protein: CASGSGTSIYEQYF
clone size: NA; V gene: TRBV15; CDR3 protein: CATSRATGTGGYGYTF
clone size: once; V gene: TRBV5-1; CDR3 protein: CASSVGLAGGLTSTDTQYF
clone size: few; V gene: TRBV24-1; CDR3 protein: CATSHRASNQPQHF
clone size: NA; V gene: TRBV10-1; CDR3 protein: CAGPPGGCAPQESQPQHF
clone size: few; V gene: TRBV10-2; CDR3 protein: CASSGQPYYGYTF
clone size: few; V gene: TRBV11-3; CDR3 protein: CASSADRNEQFF
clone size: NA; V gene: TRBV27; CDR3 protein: CASSRTLGGRQGALGYTF
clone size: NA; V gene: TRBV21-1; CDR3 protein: CASSKVGQGNSPLHF
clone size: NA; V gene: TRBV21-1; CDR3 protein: CAKGGLSNEQFF
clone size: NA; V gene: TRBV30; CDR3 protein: CAWSSGIVDYWNTGELFF
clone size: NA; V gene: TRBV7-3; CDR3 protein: CASSLARRLGGGALNEQFF
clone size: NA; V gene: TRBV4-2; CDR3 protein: CASSQDLGPQGTYEQYF
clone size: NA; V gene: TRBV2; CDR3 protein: CASSESLPSNEQFF
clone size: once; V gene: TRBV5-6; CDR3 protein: CASSGGTGGTEAFF
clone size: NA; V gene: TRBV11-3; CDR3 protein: CASSIAGGPYEQYF
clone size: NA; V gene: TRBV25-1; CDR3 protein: CASSAGNTIYF
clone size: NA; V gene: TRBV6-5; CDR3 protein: CASSQDRGHTEAFF
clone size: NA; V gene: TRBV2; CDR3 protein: CASRPGQAYEQYF
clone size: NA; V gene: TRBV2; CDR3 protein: CASKNGGAYEQYF
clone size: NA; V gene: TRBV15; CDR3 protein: CATSRNLAGGTNYNEQFF
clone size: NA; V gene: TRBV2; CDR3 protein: CASSSGLNSPLHF
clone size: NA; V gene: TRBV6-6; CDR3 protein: CASSYDGYNEQFF
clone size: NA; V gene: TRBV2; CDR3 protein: CASTPGQGIADTQYF
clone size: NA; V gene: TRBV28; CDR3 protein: CASSLWTGLHNEQFF
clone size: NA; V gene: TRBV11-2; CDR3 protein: CASSLTYRGSTDTQYF